The next 29 T cell receptor beta chains were all read from a single sample in a study of blood T cells in healthy people across ages. Through a sample-barcoded 5' primer and a J-beta primer mix, a second PCR was run for roughly 6 to 12 cycles. MiXCR, applied by TCRdb to the 5' RACE reads, yields one record per CDR3 protein. The sample shows just over 1 million distinct CDR3 sequences, 45% of them seen only once. The sequenced sample consisted of blood. These receptors came from an older woman in good health.

The chain combines TRBV20-1 with TRBJ2-5, with D possibly matching TRBD2 (6 bases). V was shortened by 3 bases and J by 5 bases, with 16 bases between the two germline ends. The germline V gene encodes CDR1 DFQATT and CDR2 SNEGSKA (reference sequence). The CDR3 spans 14 residues. The CDR3 DNA reads as TGCAGTGCTAGGCCGGGAGTGTTTCAGGAGACCCAGTACTTC. Translating it yields CSARPGVFQETQYF.

The chain carries TRBV4-2 and TRBJ2-5; perhaps D is TRBD1 or TRBD2 (7 bases each). The V and J ends lost 4 bases and 4 bases respectively, with 19 bases between them. Germline-derived CDR1 and CDR2 are LGHNA and YNFKEQ. CDR3 length: 16 residues. The chain's CDR3 is CASSPSTGRGRETQYF. CDR3 coding DNA: TGTGCCAGCAGCCCCTCGACAGGGAGGGGCAGAGAGACCCAGTACTTC.

This clonotype was recorded a few times. The chain is built from TRBV12-3 or TRBV12-4 and TRBJ2-6; D not certain. V lost 7 bases and J lost 4, with 8 bases in between. The CDR3 is made up of 13 amino acids. This CDR3 reads CASTFGGANVLTF. For the CDR3, the DNA is TGTGCCAGCACCTTCGGGGGGGCCAACGTCCTGACTTTC.

The chain uses TRBV12-5 and TRBJ2-5, with 7 bases that match TRBD2. Germline V gene data show CDR1 as LGHNT and CDR2 as FRNRAP. V gave up 5 bases and J gave up 5 bases; unmatched junction bases: 11. CDR3 length: 15 amino acids. CDR3 amino acids: CASGQHGGLGETQYF. DNA for the CDR3: TGTGCTAGTGGTCAACACGGGGGGTTGGGGGAGACCCAGTACTTC.

This clonotype is a singleton in its sample. The chain is built from TRBV27 and TRBJ2-5; D may correspond to TRBD1 or TRBD2 (5 bases each). This CDR3 spans 15 amino acids. The V gene's germline CDR1 is MNHEY and CDR2 SMNVEV (reference sequence). V was cut by 4 bases and J by 11 bases, with 23 bases left in between. DNA of the CDR3: TGTGCCAGCAGTTCTTCTAGGGTTGGGCCCTGGGGGCAGTACTTC. It translates to CASSSSRVGPWGQYF.

This clonotype was counted many times. The genes are TRBV2 and TRBJ2-6; D not certain. Germline V gives CDR1 SNHLY, CDR2 FYNNEI. V lost 1 base and J 3 bases, leaving 1 base between the germline ends. The CDR3 extends over 13 amino acids. CDR3 coding DNA: TGTGCCAGCAGTGAAGATGGGGCCAACGTCCTGACTTTC. This codes for CASSEDGANVLTF.

The genes are TRBV6-5 and TRBJ2-1, with 7 positions matching TRBD1. Unmatched junction bases numbered 15, after V lost 7 bases and J lost 9 bases. The CDR3 is 15 amino acids. Germline V CDR1 and CDR2: MNHEY, SVGAGI. CDR3 protein: CASTLVGTAVGEQFF. The DNA of the CDR3 is TGTGCCAGCACCCTGGTTGGGACAGCTGTGGGTGAGCAGTTCTTC.

This chain links TRBV10-1 with TRBJ2-3; D unresolved. Germline CDR1 is WNHNN and CDR2 is SYGVQD (reference sequence). V lost 3 bases and J 2 bases, leaving 9 bases between the germline ends. The CDR3 totals 14 residues. DNA for the CDR3: TGCGCCAGCAGTGACCCGTCAACCACAGATACGCAGTATTTT. It is translated as CASSDPSTTDTQYF.

The V call is TRBV7-2, the J call TRBJ2-5, with D perhaps TRBD1 (7 bases). This CDR3 spans 15 amino acids. V was clipped by 5 bases and J by 4 bases, with 17 bases between them. The germline V gene has CDR1 SGHTA and CDR2 FQGNSA. DNA for the CDR3: TGTGCCAGCAGCCCCCTGCCAGGGGGGCGAGAGACCCAGTACTTC. Its protein is CASSPLPGGRETQYF. The complete variable domain, with remaining parts taken from reference TRBV7-2 and TRBJ2-5, reads GAGVSQSPSNKVTEKGKDVELRCDPISGHTALYWYRQSLGQGLEFLIYFQGNSAPDKSGLPSDRFSAERTGGSVSTLTIQRTQQEDSAVYLCASSPLPGGRETQYFGPGTRLLVL.

The chain recombines TRBV13 with TRBJ1-2, with D unresolved. The V end was cut by 5 bases, the J end by 0 bases, with 13 bases between. CDR3 length: 15 amino acids. Per germline, CDR1 PRHDT and CDR2 FYEKMQ (reference sequence). CDR3 residues: CASSPRTVANYGYTF. CDR3 nucleotides: TGTGCCAGCAGCCCCCGGACGGTTGCTAACTATGGCTACACCTTC.

This clonotype was observed once. This rearrangement joins TRBV4-2 to TRBJ1-5; 10 nucleotides align to TRBD1. The V and J ends lost 2 bases and 4 bases, in that order; junction bases with no gene match: 5. Germline CDR1 reads LGHNA; CDR2 reads YNFKEQ. The CDR3 extends over 16 amino acids. This CDR3 is CASSQRGTGENQPQHF. Here the CDR3 DNA reads TGTGCCAGCAGCCAACGAGGGACAGGGGAAAATCAGCCCCAGCATTTT.

Note on this clonotype: This may be a read error: a much more frequent sequence differs by one nucleotide. The chain is built from TRBV7-2 and TRBJ2-1; TRBD2 matches at 8 bases. Trimming at V came to 5 bases and at J to 9 bases, leaving 6 bases not matched to a gene. CDR1 SGHTA and CDR2 FQGNSA come from the germline V gene. This CDR3 has 13 residues. CDR3 DNA sequence: TGTGCCAGCAGCGTAGGTAGCGGGATTGAGCAGTTCTTC. This sequence encodes CASSVGSGIEQFF. The entire variable domain, with the rest obtained from reference TRBV7-2 and TRBJ2-1, is as follows: GAGVSQSPSNKVTEKGKDVELRCDPISGHTALYWYRQSLGQGLEFLIYFQGNSAPDKSGLPSDRFSAERTGGSVSTLTIQRTQQEDSAVYLCASSVGSGIEQFFGPGTRLTVL.

This clonotype was seen just once. This rearrangement joins TRBV28 to TRBJ2-3; D remains ambiguous. In germline, CDR1 is MDHEN, CDR2 SYDVKM. CDR3 length: 14 residues. Trimming removed 5 bases at V and 5 bases at J, with 14 bases between. The CDR3 DNA reads as TGTGCCAGCAGTCCCGTCCTAGGGCAAGATACGCAGTATTTT. Amino acids: CASSPVLGQDTQYF. The whole variable domain, remainder taken from reference TRBV28 and TRBJ2-3, is DVKVTQSSRYLVKRTGEKVFLECVQDMDHENMFWYRQDPGLGLRLIYFSYDVKMKEKGDIPEGYSVSREKKERFSLILESASTNQTSMYLCASSPVLGQDTQYFGPGTRLTVL.

The chain recombines TRBV7-8 with TRBJ2-6, with D uncertain. Per germline, CDR1 SGHVS and CDR2 FQNEAQ. Trimming removed 1 base at V and 0 bases at J, with 16 bases between. The CDR3 consists of 19 residues. CDR3 in DNA: TGTGCCAGCAGCTTAGATCTTGTACGATTTACCTCTGGGGCCAACGTCCTGACTTTC. This sequence encodes CASSLDLVRFTSGANVLTF. The complete variable domain, with remaining parts taken from reference TRBV7-8 and TRBJ2-6, reads GAGVSQSPRYKVAKRGQDVALRCDPISGHVSLFWYQQALGQGPEFLTYFQNEAQLDKSGLPSDRFFAERPEGSVSTLKIQRTQQEDSAVYLCASSLDLVRFTSGANVLTFGAGSRLTVL.

CDR3 bases: TGCGCCAGCAGCAGCCGACAGGGGCGGACCGGGGAGCTGTTTTTT. Translated: CASSSRQGRTGELFF. This chain joins TRBV5-1 and TRBJ2-2, with 8 bases fitting TRBD1. Germline-derived CDR1 and CDR2 are SGHRS and YFSETQ. CDR3 size: 15 residues. Trimming took 4 bases from V and 5 from J; bases not matched to a gene: 7.

This chain connects TRBV12-1 to TRBJ2-6; whether TRBD1, the table's D call, matches the DNA was not checked. TRBV12-1 is shown as a pseudogene. This CDR3 region has 15 residues. The CDR3 protein is CASIRYRRDSNVLTF. CDR3 nucleotide sequence: TGTGCCAGCATCCGCTACCGCCGGGACAGCAACGTCCTGACTTTC.

This clonotype was recorded many times. The J gene is TRBJ2-7, the V gene TRBV3-1; D uncertain. Germline lookup yields CDR1 LGHDT and CDR2 YNNKEL (reference sequence). V dropped 1 base and J dropped 2 bases, with 12 bases sitting between them. The CDR3 contains 15 residues. The CDR3 loop reads CASSQAVGFAYEQYF. CDR3 DNA: TGTGCCAGCAGCCAAGCCGTGGGGTTCGCCTACGAGCAGTACTTC.

This clonotype showed up just a few times. This chain uses TRBV7-9 with TRBJ2-3, with 7 bases matching TRBD2. V was clipped by 2 bases and J by 4 bases; unmatched bases: 9. The CDR3 sequence is 16 residues long. Germline CDR1 reads SEHNR; CDR2 reads FQNEAQ (reference sequence). The CDR3 protein is CASSLTGGSFADTQYF. The CDR3 nucleotides are TGTGCCAGCAGCTTAACGGGCGGGAGCTTTGCAGATACGCAGTATTTT.

This clonotype has just a few counts. V usage is TRBV20-1 and J usage is TRBJ2-3; possibly TRBD1 for D (7 bases). CDR1 and CDR2 (germline): DFQATT, SNEGSKA (reference sequence). The V end was cut by 4 bases, the J end by 3 bases, with 11 bases between. This CDR3 is built from 13 residues. CDR3 in amino acids: CSATRGETDTQYF. CDR3 coding DNA: TGCAGTGCTACCAGGGGGGAGACAGATACGCAGTATTTT.

This clonotype was counted a few times. The CDR3 bases are TGTGCCAGCAGCTCCCCAGGACAGTCTGGCTACACCTTC. It yields the protein CASSSPGQSGYTF. The genes are TRBV9 and TRBJ1-2; weak D call: TRBD1 (6 bases). The CDR3 consists of 13 residues. The germline gives CDR1 SGDLS, CDR2 YYNGEE. Trimming cost V 4 bases and J 7 bases, with 14 bases left between them.

This clonotype has just a few counts. J is TRBJ2-3 and V is TRBV29-1, with 11 bases identical to TRBD2. The CDR3 covers 18 residues. V dropped 5 bases and J dropped 0; count of bases not matched to a gene: 13. Germline V gene sequence: CDR1 SQVTM, CDR2 ANQGSEA. The CDR3: CSVRGQPGLAESTDTQYF. The CDR3 DNA is TGCAGCGTTAGGGGACAACCGGGACTAGCGGAAAGCACAGATACGCAGTATTTT.

This clonotype has more than one count but fewer than ten. V gene TRBV7-8 combines with J gene TRBJ2-1, with D unclear. V gave up 1 base and J gave up 6 bases, with 13 bases separating them. This CDR3 is 15 amino acids long. Germline V CDR1 and CDR2: SGHVS, FQNEAQ. The CDR3 DNA reads TGTGCCAGCAGCTTAGGAAGGGCCAGAGTCAATGAGCAGTTCTTC. It translates to CASSLGRARVNEQFF.

The chain recombines TRBV20-1 with TRBJ1-2; no clear D gene. The V and J ends lost 0 bases and 6 bases respectively, with 17 bases between them. The germline V gene encodes CDR1 DFQATT and CDR2 SNEGSKA (reference sequence). CDR3 length: 15 amino acids. The CDR3 is CSARDHMVPPDGYTF. In DNA, the CDR3 is TGCAGTGCTAGAGACCACATGGTACCGCCGGATGGCTACACCTTC.

V usage is TRBV6-2 or TRBV6-3 and J usage is TRBJ1-5, with 7 bases aligning to TRBD1. The CDR3 has 15 residues. V was clipped by 0 bases and J by 3 bases; unmatched bases: 2. Germline V gene data show CDR1 as MNHEY and CDR2 as SVGEGT. The CDR3 DNA is TGTGCCAGCAGTTACTCCCAGGGGGACAATCAGCCCCAGCATTTT. It yields the protein CASSYSQGDNQPQHF.

V gene TRBV12-3 or TRBV12-4 combines with J gene TRBJ2-3, with TRBD2 matching 9 bases. Unmatched junction bases numbered 8, after V lost 5 bases and J lost 2 bases. CDR3 length: 16 amino acids. CDR3 nucleotides: TGTGCCAGCAGTCGATATTGCGGGAGGGCCACAGATACGCAGTATTTT. This sequence encodes CASSRYCGRATDTQYF.

This clonotype occurred once. The chain links TRBV10-3 to TRBJ2-1, with TRBD2 identical over 9 bases. The DNA end favors TRBJ2-7, so the J call may be wrong. Per germline, CDR1 ENHRY and CDR2 SYGVKD. The CDR3 runs to 15 residues. The CDR3 here is CAISEVLAGYNEQYF. The CDR3 DNA sequence: TGTGCCATCAGTGAGGTACTAGCGGGCTACAATGAGCAGTACTTC.

About this clonotype itself: The junction departs from the called germline gene at one end, perhaps through a read error. The chain combines TRBV29-1 with TRBJ1-6, with D tentatively TRBD1 (5 bases). Germline V lookup: CDR1 SQVTM, CDR2 ANQGSEA. There are 12 residues in the CDR3. CDR3 coding DNA: TGCAGCCCAGACAGATTTCATTCACCCCCCCACTTT. Its protein product is CSPDRFHSPPHF.

This clonotype was recorded a few times. The V call is TRBV20-1, the J call TRBJ1-1; D call uncertain. CDR1 is DFQATT, CDR2 SNEGSKA, per germline (reference sequence). The V end was cut by 5 bases, the J end by 4 bases, with 14 bases between. The CDR3 extends over 13 amino acids. As DNA, the CDR3 is TGCAGTGCTCAGGACTCGGCTGTCACTGAAGCTTTCTTT. This translates into CSAQDSAVTEAFF.

On this clonotype itself: The junction shows a germline mismatch at one end, possibly a read error. The rearrangement links TRBV10-3 to TRBJ2-5, with D maybe TRBD2 (6 bases). The CDR3 is 19 amino acids. Germline assignment: CDR1 ENHRY and CDR2 SYGVKD. The CDR3 protein is CAISESIVGGKGGREAQYF. As DNA, the CDR3 is TGTGCCATCAGTGAGTCGATTGTTGGCGGGAAAGGTGGCAGAGAGGCCCAGTACTTC.